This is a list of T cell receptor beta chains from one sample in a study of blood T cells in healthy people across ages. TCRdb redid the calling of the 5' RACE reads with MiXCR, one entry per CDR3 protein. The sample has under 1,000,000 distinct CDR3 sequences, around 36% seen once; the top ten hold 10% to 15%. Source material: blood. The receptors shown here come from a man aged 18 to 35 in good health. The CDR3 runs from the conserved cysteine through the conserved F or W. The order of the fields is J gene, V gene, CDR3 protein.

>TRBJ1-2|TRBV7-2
CASSLWDSGLGYTF
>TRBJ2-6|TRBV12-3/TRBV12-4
CASSLGVHSVSGANVRTF
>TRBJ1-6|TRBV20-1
CSARDRQGLNSPLHF
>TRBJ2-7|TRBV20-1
CSARHGLAGGYEQYF
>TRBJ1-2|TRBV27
CASSLGGQGYGYTF
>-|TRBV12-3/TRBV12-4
CASSPSRAVAYNEQYF
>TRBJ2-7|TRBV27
CASSFRNPGGPSYEQYF
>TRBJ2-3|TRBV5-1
CASSLVGLLSDTQYF
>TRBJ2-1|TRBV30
CAWQSGTRFF
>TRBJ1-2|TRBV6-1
CASSEGVGYYGYTF
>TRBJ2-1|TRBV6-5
CATKLKTRQFF
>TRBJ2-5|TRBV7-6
CASSARQKQETQYF
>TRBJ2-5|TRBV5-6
CASSFVSEETQYF
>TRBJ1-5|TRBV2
CASSEGPGGQTSNQPQHF
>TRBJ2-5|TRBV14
CASSPTHTSGRSSQYF
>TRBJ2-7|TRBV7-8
CASSRDRGNYEQYF
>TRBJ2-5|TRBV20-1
CSASSSRGRLRDQYF
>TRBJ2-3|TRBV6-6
CASSLGTYYTDTQYF
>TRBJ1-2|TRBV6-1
CASSEGQGANYGYTF
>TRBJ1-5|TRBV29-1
CSVVDRTHPNNQPQHF
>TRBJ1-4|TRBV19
CASGPREAFEKLFF